The clone carrying this TCR beta chain was recorded once. As yet, its antigen is unknown. The CDR3 totals 14 residues. V lost 2 bases and J 0 bases, leaving 5 bases between the germline ends. Germline values: CDR1 SGHTA, CDR2 FQGNSA. Clones were read by immunoSEQ multiplex PCR, and TCRdb kept only the in-frame ones, dropping some. Among about 49,000 clones listed, around 83% were seen once. The data were obtained in a study of lymphopenia after photon versus proton radiotherapy. General study results and limits: After lymphocyte nadir, photon-treated repertoires showed oligoclonal expansion, especially CD8+ Temra. Survival link was tested only in deceased patients; proton benefit remains a possibility. Relative stability marked proton patients; photon patients lost diversity and naive cells.

Sequenced here: peripheral blood, sampled from a patient treated with photon-based radiotherapy. The chain is built from TRBV7-2 and TRBJ2-1; D is ambiguous. This receptor was taken from a man in his fifties with gastric cancer. This CDR3 is CASSLLSSYNEQFF. DNA for the CDR3: TGTGCCAGCAGCTTACTGAGCTCCTACAATGAGCAGTTCTTC.